These T cell receptor beta chains were read from a single sample in a study of T cells in Graves' hyperthyroidism and ophthalmopathy. MiXCR was run by TCRdb on the multiplex PCR reads, yielding one entry per CDR3 protein. The table shows some 490,000 distinct CDR3 sequences, with roughly 22% occurring only once. Material: blood. The receptors here all came from a woman in her 70s with Graves' ophthalmopathy. Each CDR3 is given with its conserved first and last residue. The D gene is left open where the match is weak. Only part of the rows carry a size: once, few, many, or a class if the clone is expanded.

v_call,d_call,j_call,clone_size,cdr3_aa,cdr3_nt
TRBV3-1,-,TRBJ2-1,-,CASSQDAAGTNEQFF,TGTGCCAGCAGCCAAGATGCCGCAGGGACCAATGAGCAGTTCTTC
TRBV11-1,TRBD2,TRBJ2-5,-,CASSFGPGGINF,TGTGCCAGCAGCTTCGGCCCGGGGGGGATTAACTTC
TRBV6-1,TRBD1,TRBJ1-5,-,CASSGSGQDNQPQHF,TGTGCCAGCAGTGGATCGGGACAGGACAATCAGCCCCAGCATTTT
TRBV14,-,TRBJ2-7,-,CASSQFSEQYF,TGTGCCAGCAGCCAATTTTCCGAGCAGTACTTC
TRBV6-1,-,TRBJ2-7,few,CASSVFQGWEQYF,TGTGCCAGCAGTGTCTTCCAGGGCTGGGAGCAGTACTTC
TRBV2,TRBD1,TRBJ1-2,many,CASSPRQGDGYTF,TGTGCCAGCAGTCCACGACAGGGGGATGGCTACACCTTC
TRBV9,TRBD1,TRBJ2-5,-,CASSDRTGRETQYF,TGTGCCAGCAGCGATAGGACAGGGAGGGAGACCCAGTACTTC
TRBV18,-,TRBJ2-5,-,CASSPLNAETQYF,TGTGCCAGCTCACCTCTGAACGCGGAGACCCAGTACTTC
TRBV7-2,-,TRBJ1-6,-,CASSLAGGPGSYNSPLHF,TGTGCCAGCAGCTTAGCCGGGGGGCCCGGCTCCTATAATTCACCCCTCCACTTT
TRBV28,-,TRBJ2-5,-,CASKRGGGVETQYF,TGTGCCAGCAAAAGGGGGGGCGGGGTCGAGACCCAGTACTTC
TRBV6-9,-,TRBJ2-2,-,CASSEVGGFGELFF,TGCGCCAGCAGTGAGGTTGGGGGCTTCGGGGAGCTGTTTTTT
TRBV5-6,-,TRBJ1-1,-,CASSLPVQGTATEAFF,TGTGCCAGCAGCTTGCCCGTCCAGGGAACGGCCACTGAAGCTTTCTTT
TRBV19,-,TRBJ1-1,few,CASIGGLGDTEAFF,TGTGCCAGTATAGGGGGGCTGGGAGACACTGAAGCTTTCTTT
TRBV2,-,TRBJ2-7,many,CASTEWGYEQYF,TGTGCCAGCACCGAATGGGGGTACGAGCAGTACTTC
TRBV28,TRBD2,TRBJ2-7,few,CASSYGPAGDPSEQYF,TGTGCCAGCAGTTACGGACCAGCGGGGGACCCTTCCGAGCAGTACTTC
TRBV3-1,-,TRBJ2-3,few,CASSPRLVNTDTQYF,TGTGCCAGCAGCCCCCGACTAGTCAACACAGATACGCAGTATTTT
TRBV12-5,-,TRBJ2-2,few,CASGLPATLVTGELFF,TGTGCTAGTGGTTTGCCGGCCACTCTGGTCACCGGGGAGCTGTTTTTT
TRBV15,-,TRBJ1-5,-,CATSRGGVRSNQPQHF,TGTGCCACCAGCAGAGGGGGGGTGAGGAGCAATCAGCCCCAGCATTTT
TRBV7-2,TRBD2,TRBJ2-3,-,CASSKSGMGTDTQYF,TGTGCCAGCAGCAAGAGCGGGATGGGCACAGATACGCAGTATTTT
TRBV24-1,TRBD1,TRBJ1-2,many,CATSDGTAYGYTF,TGTGCCACCAGTGATGGGACAGCCTATGGCTACACCTTC
TRBV2,-,TRBJ1-2,-,CASFGEVSNYGYTF,TGTGCCAGCTTCGGGGAGGTCTCTAACTATGGCTACACCTTC
TRBV7-3,TRBD2,TRBJ2-3,-,CASSELAGDLDTQYF,TGTGCCAGCAGCGAACTAGCGGGAGACTTAGATACGCAGTATTTT
TRBV7-9,-,TRBJ2-7,-,CACGTVEQYF,TGTGCCTGTGGGACGGTCGAGCAGTACTTC
TRBV18,-,TRBJ1-1,-,CASSQRRLNTEAFF,TGTGCCAGCTCACAGAGACGGCTGAACACTGAAGCTTTCTTT
TRBV12-3/TRBV12-4,-,TRBJ2-7,many,CASSFLDEQYF,TGTGCCAGCAGTTTCCTAGACGAGCAGTACTTC
TRBV5-1,-,TRBJ2-7,-,CASKSQEGLSYEQYF,TGCGCCAGCAAGTCGCAGGAGGGGCTTTCCTACGAGCAGTACTTC
TRBV30,TRBD1,TRBJ1-6,-,CAWTAGQNNSPLHF,TGTGCCTGGACGGCGGGACAGAATAATTCACCCCTCCACTTT
TRBV30,-,TRBJ1-1,many,CAWSVRRNTEAFF,TGTGCCTGGAGTGTACGACGAAACACTGAAGCTTTCTTT
TRBV7-2,TRBD1,TRBJ1-5,few,CASSGQVTINQPQHF,TGTGCCAGCAGCGGACAGGTGACTATCAATCAGCCCCAGCATTTT
TRBV2,-,TRBJ1-1,many,CASSELEAFF,TGTGCCAGCAGTGAACTCGAAGCTTTCTTT
TRBV28,-,TRBJ2-3,-,CASSWRRDTQYF,TGTGCCAGCAGTTGGAGAAGAGATACGCAGTATTTT
TRBV20-1,-,TRBJ2-5,once,CSARDYRRVQETQYF,TGCAGTGCTAGAGACTACAGGCGCGTCCAAGAGACCCAGTACTTC
TRBV5-1,-,TRBJ2-3,-,CASRMGAYRTDTQYF,TGCGCCAGCAGAATGGGGGCCTACAGAACAGATACGCAGTATTTT
TRBV7-9,-,TRBJ1-2,few,CASGFRNYGYTF,TGTGCCAGCGGATTTAGAAACTATGGCTACACCTTC
TRBV18,TRBD1,TRBJ1-1,few,CASSPPNRGPNTEAFF,TGTGCCAGCTCACCACCCAACAGGGGGCCGAACACTGAAGCTTTCTTT
TRBV20-1,-,TRBJ2-1,few,CSASLAGLHNEQFF,TGCAGTGCTAGTCTGGCGGGATTACACAATGAGCAGTTCTTC
TRBV30,-,TRBJ1-4,few,CAWNGGANEKLFF,TGTGCCTGGAACGGGGGAGCTAATGAAAAACTGTTTTTT
TRBV28,TRBD1,TRBJ1-2,many,CASRSGGAYGYTF,TGTGCCAGCAGGTCAGGGGGGGCCTATGGCTACACCTTC
TRBV6-2/TRBV6-3,-,TRBJ2-7,few,CASTDPQAYEQYF,TGTGCCAGCACAGATCCTCAAGCCTACGAGCAGTACTTC
TRBV5-7,-,TRBJ2-7,-,CASSLRDFGEQYF,TGTGCCAGCAGCTTGAGGGACTTCGGCGAGCAGTACTTC
TRBV5-1,TRBD2,TRBJ2-3,few,CASSWGTRGDTQYF,TGCGCCAGCAGCTGGGGGACTAGGGGAGATACGCAGTATTTT